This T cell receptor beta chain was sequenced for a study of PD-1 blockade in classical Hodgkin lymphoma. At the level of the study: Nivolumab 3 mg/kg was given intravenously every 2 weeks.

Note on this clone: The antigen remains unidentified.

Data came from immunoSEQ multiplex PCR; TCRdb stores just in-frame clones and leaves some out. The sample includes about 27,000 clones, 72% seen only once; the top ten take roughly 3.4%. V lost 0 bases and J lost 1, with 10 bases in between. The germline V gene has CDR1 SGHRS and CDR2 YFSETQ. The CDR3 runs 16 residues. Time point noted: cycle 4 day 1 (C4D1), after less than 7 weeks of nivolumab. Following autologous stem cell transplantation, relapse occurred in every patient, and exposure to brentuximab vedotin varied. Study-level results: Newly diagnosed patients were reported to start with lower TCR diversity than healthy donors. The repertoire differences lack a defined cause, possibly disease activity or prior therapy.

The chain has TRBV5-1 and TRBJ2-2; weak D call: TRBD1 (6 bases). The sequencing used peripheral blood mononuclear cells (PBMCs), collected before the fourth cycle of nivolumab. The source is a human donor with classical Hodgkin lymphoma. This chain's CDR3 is CASSLAPQGNTGELFF. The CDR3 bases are TGCGCCAGCAGCTTGGCCCCACAGGGGAACACCGGGGAGCTGTTTTTT.